What follows is one T cell receptor beta chain and its context. The sample is drawn from a study of blood T cell repertoires in COVID-19. Background on the study: Samples came from the United States, Italy and Spain, spanning acute and convalescent COVID-19.

Methods used by the authors: Nucleated cell number was recorded as an estimate derived from reference gene primer amplification. Assay used: immunoSEQ multiplex PCR; TCRdb lists only in-frame clones, some missing. V and J calls plus clone size are reproduced from that table; the DNA served to infer D and trimming. The sample comprises about 260,000 clones, 80% to 90% of which are singletons, and more than 8.5% rests with the top ten. Seattle cases were enrolled at active infection and followed longitudinally. The CDR3 contains 15 residues. CDR1 is LNHDA and CDR2 is SQIVND in the germline V gene (reference sequence). Trimming at V came to 7 bases and at J to 1 base, leaving 6 bases not matched to a gene.

The clonotype originates from a woman in her sixties or seventies with COVID-19, enrolled during active disease. The rearrangement uses TRBV19 and TRBJ2-1; 8 bases agree with TRBD1. Material: peripheral blood. The CDR3 DNA follows: TGTGCCAGTAAGGACAGGGCAAATTCCTACAATGAGCAGTTCTTC. Translation: CASKDRANSYNEQFF.